The clone carrying this T cell receptor beta chain turned up a few times. Cells sorted as Tregs were CD4+, CD25+ and CD127-/low. MiXCR was run by TCRdb on the 5' RACE reads, yielding one entry per CDR3 protein. The repertoire includes approximately 50,000 distinct CDR3 sequences, 20% to 25% of them detected once, and 3.2% sits in the top ten. The receptor's source is a female donor with breast cancer. The sample was tumor-infiltrating Tregs sorted from the breast tumor.

The CDR3 loop reads CASSLAVGNTEAFF. CDR3 nucleotides: TGCGCCAGCAGCTTGGCGGTGGGGAACACTGAAGCTTTCTTT. The rearrangement links TRBV5-1 to TRBJ1-1; no firm D call. The germline V gene encodes CDR1 SGHRS and CDR2 YFSETQ. The CDR3 covers 14 residues. Trimming left V 0 bases short and J 1 base short, with 7 bases between.